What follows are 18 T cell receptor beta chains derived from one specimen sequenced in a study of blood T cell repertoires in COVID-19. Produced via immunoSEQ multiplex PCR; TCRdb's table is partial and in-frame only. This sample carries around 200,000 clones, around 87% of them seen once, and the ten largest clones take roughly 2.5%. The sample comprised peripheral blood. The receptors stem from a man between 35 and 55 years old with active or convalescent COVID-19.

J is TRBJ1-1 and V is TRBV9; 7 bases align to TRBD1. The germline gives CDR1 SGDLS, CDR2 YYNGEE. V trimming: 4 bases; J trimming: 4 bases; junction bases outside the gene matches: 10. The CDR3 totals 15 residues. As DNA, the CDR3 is TGTGCCAGCAGCAACCTGACAGGGAAGGGCACTGAAGCTTTCTTT. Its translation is CASSNLTGKGTEAFF.

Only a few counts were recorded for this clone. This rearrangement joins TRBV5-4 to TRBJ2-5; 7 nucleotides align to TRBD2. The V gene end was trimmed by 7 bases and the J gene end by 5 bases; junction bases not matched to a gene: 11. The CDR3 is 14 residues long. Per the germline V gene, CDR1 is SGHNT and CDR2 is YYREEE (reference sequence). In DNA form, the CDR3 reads TGTGCCAGCTTGCGGGCGGGAGAACGGGAGACCCAGTACTTC. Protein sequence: CASLRAGERETQYF.

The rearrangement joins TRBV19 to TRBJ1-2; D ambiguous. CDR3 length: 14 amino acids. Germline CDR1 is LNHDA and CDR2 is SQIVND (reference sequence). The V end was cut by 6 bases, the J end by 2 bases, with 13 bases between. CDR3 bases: TGTGCCAGTAGCCCCCTACCAAGAAACTATGGCTACACCTTC. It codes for CASSPLPRNYGYTF.

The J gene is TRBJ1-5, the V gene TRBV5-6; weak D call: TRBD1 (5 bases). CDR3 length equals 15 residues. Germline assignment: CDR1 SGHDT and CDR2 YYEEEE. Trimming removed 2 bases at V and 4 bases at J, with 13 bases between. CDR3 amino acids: CASSLRFSGNQPQHF. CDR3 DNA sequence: TGTGCCAGCAGCTTAAGGTTTTCAGGGAATCAGCCCCAGCATTTT.

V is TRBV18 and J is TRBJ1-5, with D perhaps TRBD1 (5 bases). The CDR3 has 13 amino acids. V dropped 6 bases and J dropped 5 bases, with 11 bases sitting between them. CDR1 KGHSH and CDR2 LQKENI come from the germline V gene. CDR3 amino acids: CASSMTVDQPQHF. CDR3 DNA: TGTGCCAGCTCCATGACAGTTGATCAGCCCCAGCATTTT.

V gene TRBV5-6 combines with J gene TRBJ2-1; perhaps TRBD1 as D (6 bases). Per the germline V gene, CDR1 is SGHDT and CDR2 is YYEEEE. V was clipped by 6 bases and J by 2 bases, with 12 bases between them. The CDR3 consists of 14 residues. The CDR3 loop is CASIEGGAYNEQFF. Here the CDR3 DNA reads TGTGCCAGCATCGAAGGGGGTGCCTACAATGAGCAGTTCTTC.

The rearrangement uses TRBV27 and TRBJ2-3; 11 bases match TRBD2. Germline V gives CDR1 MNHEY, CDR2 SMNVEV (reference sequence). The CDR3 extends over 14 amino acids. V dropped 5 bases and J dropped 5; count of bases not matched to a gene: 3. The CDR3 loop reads CASSTTSGGDTQYF. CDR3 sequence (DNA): TGTGCCAGCAGTACAACTAGCGGGGGAGATACGCAGTATTTT.

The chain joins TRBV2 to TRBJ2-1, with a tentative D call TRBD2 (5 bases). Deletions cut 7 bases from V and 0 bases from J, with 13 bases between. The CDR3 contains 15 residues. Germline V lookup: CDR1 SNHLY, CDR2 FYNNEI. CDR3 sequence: CASIPGRGSYNEQFF. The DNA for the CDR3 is TGTGCCAGCATCCCAGGTCGGGGCTCCTACAATGAGCAGTTCTTC.

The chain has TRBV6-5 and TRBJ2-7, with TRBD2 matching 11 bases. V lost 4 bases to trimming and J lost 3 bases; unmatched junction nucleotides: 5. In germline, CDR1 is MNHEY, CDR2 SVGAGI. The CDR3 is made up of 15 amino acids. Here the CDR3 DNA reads TGTGCCAGCAGTTCCCCTGGGACTAGCGGCTACGAGCAGTACTTC. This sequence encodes CASSSPGTSGYEQYF.

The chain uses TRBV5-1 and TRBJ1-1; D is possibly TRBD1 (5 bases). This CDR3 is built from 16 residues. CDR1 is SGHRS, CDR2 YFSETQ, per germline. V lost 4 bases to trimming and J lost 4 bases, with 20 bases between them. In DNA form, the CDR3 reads TGCGCCAGCAGCCCCGGGACTTCGGGTTTGGGCACTGAAGCTTTCTTT. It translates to CASSPGTSGLGTEAFF.

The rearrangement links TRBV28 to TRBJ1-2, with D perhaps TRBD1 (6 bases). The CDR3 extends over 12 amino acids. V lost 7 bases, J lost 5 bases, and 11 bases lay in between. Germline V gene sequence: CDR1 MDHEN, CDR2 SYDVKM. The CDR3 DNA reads TGTGCCAGCACCCAGGGGTTTTATGGCTACACCTTC. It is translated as CASTQGFYGYTF.

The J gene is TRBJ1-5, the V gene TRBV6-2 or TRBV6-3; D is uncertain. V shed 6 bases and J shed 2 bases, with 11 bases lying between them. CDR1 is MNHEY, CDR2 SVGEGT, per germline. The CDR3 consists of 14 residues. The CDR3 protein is CASSTERGNQPQHF. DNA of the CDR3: TGTGCCAGCAGCACGGAGCGGGGCAATCAGCCCCAGCATTTT.

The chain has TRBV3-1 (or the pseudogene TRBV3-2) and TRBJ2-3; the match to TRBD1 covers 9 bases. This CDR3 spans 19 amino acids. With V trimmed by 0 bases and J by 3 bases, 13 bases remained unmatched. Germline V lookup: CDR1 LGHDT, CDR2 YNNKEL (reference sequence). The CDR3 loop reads CASSQEILGGTGKTDTQYF. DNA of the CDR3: TGTGCCAGCAGCCAAGAGATCTTGGGCGGGACAGGGAAGACAGATACGCAGTATTTT.

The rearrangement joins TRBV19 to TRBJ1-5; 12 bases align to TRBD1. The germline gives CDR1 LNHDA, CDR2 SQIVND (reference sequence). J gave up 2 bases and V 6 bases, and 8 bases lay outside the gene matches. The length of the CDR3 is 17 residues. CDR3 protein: CASRGTGGSVGNQPQHF. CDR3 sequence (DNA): TGTGCCAGTAGGGGGACAGGGGGCTCTGTTGGCAATCAGCCCCAGCATTTT.

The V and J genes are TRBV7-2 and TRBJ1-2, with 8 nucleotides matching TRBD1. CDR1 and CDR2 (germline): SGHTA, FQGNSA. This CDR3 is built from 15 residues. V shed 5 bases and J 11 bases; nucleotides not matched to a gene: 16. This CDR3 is CASSPPPGTGMIYTF. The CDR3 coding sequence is TGTGCCAGCAGCCCCCCCCCAGGGACAGGCATGATATACACCTTC.

Here the CDR3 DNA reads TGCGCCAGCAGCCAATCAGTGCTAACTGGAGTTTATGGCTACACCTTC. It specifies CASSQSVLTGVYGYTF. This chain links TRBV4-1 with TRBJ1-2, with unresolved D. CDR1 is MGHRA and CDR2 is YSYEKL in the germline V gene. Between the trimmed V and J ends, which lost 2 bases and 5 bases, there was a span of 18 bases. The CDR3 is 16 residues long.

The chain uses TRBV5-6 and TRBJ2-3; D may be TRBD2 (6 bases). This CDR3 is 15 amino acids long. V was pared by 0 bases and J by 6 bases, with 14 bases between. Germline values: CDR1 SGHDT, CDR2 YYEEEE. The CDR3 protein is CASSLGPSGRDTQYF. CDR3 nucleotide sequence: TGTGCCAGCAGCTTGGGCCCCAGCGGGCGGGATACGCAGTATTTT.

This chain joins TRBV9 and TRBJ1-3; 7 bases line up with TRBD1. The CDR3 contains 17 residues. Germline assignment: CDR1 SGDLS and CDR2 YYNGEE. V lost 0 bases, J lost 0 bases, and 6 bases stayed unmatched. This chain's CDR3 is CASSVGGTANSGNTIYF. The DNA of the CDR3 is TGTGCCAGCAGCGTAGGCGGGACAGCTAACTCTGGAAACACCATATATTTT.